A single sample gave rise to the 13 T cell receptor beta chains below, sequenced in a study of T cells in Graves' hyperthyroidism and ophthalmopathy. RNA transcripts yielded amplified TCR beta CDR3 regions. The HTBI primer set drove a first-round RT-PCR of the TCR CDR3. TCRdb independently ran MiXCR on the multiplex PCR reads; one entry per CDR3 protein. The sample lists 350,000 to 400,000 distinct CDR3 sequences, approximately 20% occurring once. Sequencing used blood. These receptors were collected from a young woman with Graves' hyperthyroidism.

This clonotype was detected many times. V usage is TRBV12-3 or TRBV12-4 and J usage is TRBJ1-5; TRBD1 agrees at 8 bases. The J segment lost 2 bases and the V segment lost 6 bases, leaving 6 bases of the junction unmatched. The CDR3 has 15 residues. In DNA, the CDR3 is TGTGCCAGCAGGCCGTCAGGGGGCGGCAATCAGCCCCAGCATTTT. This sequence encodes CASRPSGGGNQPQHF.

The sample holds a few counts of this clonotype. This rearrangement joins TRBV2 to TRBJ2-7; unclear D gene. Germline CDR1 is SNHLY and CDR2 is FYNNEI. V was cut by 1 base and J by 3 bases, with 10 bases left in between. This CDR3 has 14 residues. CDR3 nucleotide sequence: TGTGCCAGCAGTGAAGGTGGCAGTGGCTACGAGCAGTACTTC. This codes for CASSEGGSGYEQYF.

There are a few counts of this clonotype. The genes are TRBV20-1 and TRBJ2-5; 9 nucleotides match TRBD1. This CDR3 spans 15 amino acids. Looked up from germline, CDR1 is DFQATT and CDR2 is SNEGSKA (reference sequence). The trim removed 0 bases at V and 2 bases at J, leaving 4 bases unmatched. CDR3 protein: CSARDSTGGQETQYF. The DNA for the CDR3 is TGCAGTGCTAGAGATTCGACAGGGGGGCAAGAGACCCAGTACTTC.

The table lists this clonotype with many counts. This chain joins TRBV5-1 and TRBJ2-2; a weak D match, TRBD1 (6 bases). The V gene lost 9 bases and the J gene lost 6 bases, with 18 bases spanning the gap. CDR1 and CDR2 (germline): SGHRS, YFSETQ. This CDR3 has 14 amino acids. As DNA, the CDR3 is TGCGCCACCCGAGTTCAGGGGCGAGCCGGGGAGCTGTTTTTT. Translated: CATRVQGRAGELFF.

This sequence joins TRBV24-1 and TRBJ2-7; D might be TRBD2 (6 bases). This CDR3 region has 12 residues. The germline CDR1 and CDR2 sequences are KGHDR and SFDVKD. V shed 10 bases and J shed 0 bases, with 9 bases lying between them. CDR3 amino acids: CATSGSSYEQYF. DNA for the CDR3: TGTGCCACTAGCGGCAGCTCCTACGAGCAGTACTTC.

This clonotype was counted once. The CDR3 sequence is CASRDRGMNTEAFF. As DNA, the CDR3 is TGTGCCAGCAGAGACAGGGGTATGAACACTGAAGCTTTCTTT. This chain joins TRBV6-1 and TRBJ1-1, with 8 positions matching TRBD1. With V trimmed by 6 bases and J by 0 bases, 3 bases remained unmatched. Looked up from germline, CDR1 is MNHNS and CDR2 is SASEGT. The CDR3 is 14 amino acids.

This clonotype was counted ten times or more. The V and J genes are TRBV7-9 and TRBJ2-5, with TRBD2 matching 10 bases. Trimming cost V 3 bases and J 4 bases; bases outside gene matches: 2. The CDR3 covers 14 residues. Germline CDR1 and CDR2: SEHNR and FQNEAQ (reference sequence). CDR3 bases: TGTGCCAGCAGCTTGCTAGCGGGGGTAGAGACCCAGTACTTC. Protein product: CASSLLAGVETQYF.

This clonotype was recorded many times. This rearrangement joins TRBV10-3 to TRBJ2-5; D is unclear. Trimming cost V 0 bases and J 3 bases, with 5 bases left between them. The CDR3 spans 13 residues. Per germline, CDR1 ENHRY and CDR2 SYGVKD. The CDR3: CAISESREETQYF. CDR3 nucleotides: TGTGCCATCAGTGAGTCCCGGGAAGAGACCCAGTACTTC.

This clonotype was found many times. This chain connects TRBV15 to TRBJ1-5; TRBD1 aligns across 7 bases. The CDR3 runs 15 residues. With 3 bases clipped from V and 5 bases from J, the junction kept 7 bases outside the gene matches. Germline loops: CDR1 LNHNV, CDR2 YYDKDF (reference sequence). Here the CDR3 DNA reads TGTGCCACCAGCAGCCGCCGACAGGGTCATCAGCCCCAGCATTTT. It specifies CATSSRRQGHQPQHF.

The sample holds many counts of this clonotype. The chain couples TRBV6-5 to TRBJ2-7; either TRBD1 or TRBD2 may supply D (5 bases each). The CDR3 extends over 15 amino acids. V dropped 5 bases and J dropped 2 bases, with 16 bases sitting between them. The germline V gene encodes CDR1 MNHEY and CDR2 SVGAGI. CDR3: CASSPRGEGAYEQYF. Here the CDR3 DNA reads TGTGCCAGCAGTCCTCGAGGGGAAGGGGCCTACGAGCAGTACTTC.

This clonotype was recorded many times. The rearrangement links TRBV12-3 or TRBV12-4 to TRBJ2-2; the match to TRBD2 covers 7 bases. Trimming cost V 4 bases and J 6 bases; bases outside gene matches: 8. The CDR3 sequence is 15 residues long. CDR3 DNA sequence: TGTGCCAGCAGTTACGGGGGGAGGTTGGCCGGGGAGCTGTTTTTT. Protein product: CASSYGGRLAGELFF.

This clonotype was seen repeatedly, ten times or more. CDR3 DNA: TGTGCCAGCAGTCCCGTGGACGGGAACACCGGGGAGCTGTTTTTT. Translating gives CASSPVDGNTGELFF. This chain connects TRBV6-5 to TRBJ2-2; no firm D call. V lost 5 bases to trimming and J lost 1 base, with 11 bases between them. This CDR3 spans 15 amino acids. Germline-derived CDR1 and CDR2 are MNHEY and SVGAGI.

This clonotype was recorded many times. The J gene is TRBJ2-7, the V gene TRBV7-2; 8 nucleotides align to TRBD2. The CDR3 sequence is 14 residues long. The trim removed 2 bases at V and 1 base at J, leaving 1 base unmatched. In germline, CDR1 is SGHTA, CDR2 FQGNSA. CDR3 nucleotides: TGTGCCAGCAGCTTAAGACTAGCGTCCTACGAGCAGTACTTC. Encoded protein: CASSLRLASYEQYF.